The T cell receptor beta chain under discussion was sequenced for a study of T-cell memory formation after mild COVID-19. Study observations and caveats: The pre-infection memory compartment contained some responding clones, suggesting cross-reactive memory joined. While clones contracting from day 15 to 85 were balanced between CD4 and CD8, later expanders leaned CD4+. Contracting CD4+ clones were located mainly in CM and EM, and CD8+ clones in EMRA.

The germline gives CDR1 SGHTA, CDR2 FQGTGA. This CDR3 is 17 amino acids long. The ends lost 6 bases at V and 0 bases at J; junction bases unmatched: 5. MiXCR, run by TCRdb on the 5' RACE reads, gives a single entry per CDR3 protein. The table shows over 500,000 distinct CDR3 sequences, with roughly 17% occurring only once. A word on this clonotype: Its antigen is as yet unknown.

This chain connects TRBV7-3 to TRBJ2-2, with 12 bases matching TRBD2. The origin of this receptor is an adult woman who had mild COVID-19 (a few samples of this study predate the infection). Cell type and time point are not known. Sequenced input: PBMCs or a T cell subset sorted from them (not recorded which). CDR3 loop: CASRERLAGANTGELFF. In DNA, the CDR3 is TGTGCCAGCAGGGAAAGACTAGCGGGGGCGAACACCGGGGAGCTGTTTTTT.